This entry concerns a single T cell receptor beta chain. Its cognate antigen is unknown. The CDR3 covers 15 residues. V lost 4 bases, J lost 4 bases, and 7 bases stayed unmatched. Germline assignment: CDR1 LNHDA and CDR2 SQIVND (reference sequence). This entry comes from a study of shared clonotypes between healthy human individuals. General study results and limits: Sorted-subset sequencing was shown by rarefaction to be incomplete despite large depth.

Generated by immunoSEQ multiplex PCR, the TCRdb table keeps only in-frame clones and is missing some. The sample includes roughly 2.2 million clones, about 92% of them seen just once. Sequencing input: naive CD4+ T cells from PBMCs. As for subset: CD45RA+ positively selected. The gene calls are TRBV19 and TRBJ1-5; 7 nucleotides line up with TRBD1. The source is a man younger than 35 in good health. Some clones in this sample may be carry-over from other donors' samples. CDR3 nucleotides: TGTGCCAGTAGTAAAGGCGGGACAGTTAATCAGCCCCAGCATTTT. It encodes CASSKGGTVNQPQHF.